Here is one T cell receptor (beta chain) with its context. Those enrolled in Seattle joined during active infection and were followed longitudinally afterward. Authors' processing steps: The assay estimated nucleated cells by amplifying reference gene primers. Libraries were prepared by immunoSEQ multiplex PCR; TCRdb keeps only in-frame clonotypes and omits some of them. V and J calls and clone size are copied from that table; D and trimming were computed from the DNA. The sample records roughly 170,000 clones, roughly 81% being singletons. These data are taken from a study of blood T cell repertoires in COVID-19. Study details: Acute and convalescent COVID-19 specimens originated in the United States, Italy and Spain. T cells, B-cell-depleted T cells, or PBMCs provided the cDNA or gDNA that served as material.

V was clipped by 0 bases and J by 8 bases, with 14 bases between them. Germline CDR1 MGHRA, CDR2 YSYEKL. The CDR3 loop spans 15 amino acids. The genes are TRBV4-1 and TRBJ1-5; the D is unclear. The specimen sequenced was peripheral blood. The receptor was derived from a woman between 50 and 59 years old with COVID-19, enrolled during active disease. DNA for the CDR3: TGCGCCAGCAGCCAAGATGACCTCCTCGAGGAGCCCCAGCATTTT. Residues: CASSQDDLLEEPQHF.